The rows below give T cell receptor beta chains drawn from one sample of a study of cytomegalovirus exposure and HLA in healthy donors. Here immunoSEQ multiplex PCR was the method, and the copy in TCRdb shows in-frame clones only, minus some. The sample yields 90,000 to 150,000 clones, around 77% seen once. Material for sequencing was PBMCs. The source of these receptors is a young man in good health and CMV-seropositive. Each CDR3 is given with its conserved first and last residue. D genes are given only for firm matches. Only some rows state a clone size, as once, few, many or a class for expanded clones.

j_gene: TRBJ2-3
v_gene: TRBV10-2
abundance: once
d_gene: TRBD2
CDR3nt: TGCGCCAGCACTAGCGGGGAGACCTGGGTTACTGGCACAGATACGCAGTATTTT
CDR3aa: CASTSGETWVTGTDTQYF

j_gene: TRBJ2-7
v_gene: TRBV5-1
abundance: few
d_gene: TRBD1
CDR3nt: TGCGCCAGCAGCTTGGAACTACAGGGGGAGCAGTACTTC
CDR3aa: CASSLELQGEQYF

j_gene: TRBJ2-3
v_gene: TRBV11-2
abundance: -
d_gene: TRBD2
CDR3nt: TGTGCCAGCAGCCCCCGACTAGCGGAGACCCCTAACATTGCAGATACGCAGTATTTT
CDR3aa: CASSPRLAETPNIADTQYF

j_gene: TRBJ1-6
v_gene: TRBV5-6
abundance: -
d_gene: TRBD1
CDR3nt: TGTGCCAGCAGCCTGGGACAGGGAAATTCACCCCTCCACTTT
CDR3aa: CASSLGQGNSPLHF

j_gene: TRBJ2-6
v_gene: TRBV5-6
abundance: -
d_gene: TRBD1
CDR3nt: TGTGCCAGCAGCTTTCGCGGGACAGGGGCCTCTGGGGCCAACGGCCTGACTTTC
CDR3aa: CASSFRGTGASGANGLTF

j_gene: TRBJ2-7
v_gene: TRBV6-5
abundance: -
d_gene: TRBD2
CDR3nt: TGTGCCAGCAGTTACTCCAGGACGGGGGGCTACGAGCAGTACTTC
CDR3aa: CASSYSRTGGYEQYF

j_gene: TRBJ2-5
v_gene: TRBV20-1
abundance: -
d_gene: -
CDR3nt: TGCAGTGCTAGAGAAACGGGGACCCAGTACTTC
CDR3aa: CSARETGTQYF

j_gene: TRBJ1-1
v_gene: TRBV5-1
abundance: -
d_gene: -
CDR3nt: TGCGCCAGCAGCTTGGATGGCAGGGTATTTCAGAACACTGAAGCTTTCTTT
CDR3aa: CASSLDGRVFQNTEAFF

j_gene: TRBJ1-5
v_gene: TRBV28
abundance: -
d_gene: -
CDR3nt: TGTGCCAGCAGTTTAATCCTAACTTTGCCCCAGCATTTT
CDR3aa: CASSLILTLPQHF

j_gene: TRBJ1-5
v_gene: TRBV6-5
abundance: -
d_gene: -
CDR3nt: TGTGCCAGCAGTTCGCGCAGGGGCAATCAGCCCCAGCATTTT
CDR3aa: CASSSRRGNQPQHF

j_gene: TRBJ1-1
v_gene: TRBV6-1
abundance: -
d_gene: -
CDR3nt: TGTGCCAGCAGTGACCCATCGGAAGGAGGCAGGAGGGCTGAAGCTTTCTTT
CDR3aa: CASSDPSEGGRRAEAFF

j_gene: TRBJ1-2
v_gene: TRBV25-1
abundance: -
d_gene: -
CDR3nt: TGTGCCAGCAGTGTAGACGGGGGGAACTATGGCTACACCTTC
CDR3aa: CASSVDGGNYGYTF

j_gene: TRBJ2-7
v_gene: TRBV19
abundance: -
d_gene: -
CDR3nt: TGTGCCAGTAGTATATCAGGGAAGGGATACGAGCAGTACTTC
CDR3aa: CASSISGKGYEQYF

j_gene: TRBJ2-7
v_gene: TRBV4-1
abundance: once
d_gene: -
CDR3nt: TGCGCCAGCAGCCAAGATATCGGCTACGAGCAGTACTTC
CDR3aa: CASSQDIGYEQYF

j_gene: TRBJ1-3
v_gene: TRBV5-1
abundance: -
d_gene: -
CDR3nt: TGCGCCAGCAGCTTGGGGACGGAGGAAAGAAACACCATATATTTT
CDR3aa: CASSLGTEERNTIYF

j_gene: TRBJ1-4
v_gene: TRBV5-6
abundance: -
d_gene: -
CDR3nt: TGTGCCAGCAGCTTGTTGTCAGCACTAGGAGTCGAAAAACTGTTTTTT
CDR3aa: CASSLLSALGVEKLFF

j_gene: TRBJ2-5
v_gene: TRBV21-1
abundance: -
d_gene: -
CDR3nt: TGTGCCAGCCGGGGGGTGGCTCGTGGCCGAGGAGGGGAGACCCAGTACTTC
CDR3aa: CASRGVARGRGGETQYF